The subject of this entry is one TCR beta chain. Donors each provided around 9 milliliters of peripheral blood. The data belong to a study of blood T cells in healthy people across ages. The V gene's germline CDR1 is MNHNY and CDR2 SVGAGI (reference sequence). This CDR3 region has 14 residues. V shed 4 bases and J 5 bases; nucleotides not matched to a gene: 3. Then a second PCR, running roughly 7 to 11 cycles, was carried out with a sample-barcoded 5' primer and a J-beta primer mix. MiXCR, applied by TCRdb to the 5' RACE reads, yields one record per CDR3 protein. The table includes about 650,000 distinct CDR3 sequences, 45% to 60% detected once.

The chain joins TRBV6-6 to TRBJ2-5; TRBD2 aligns across 11 bases. The sequence was collected from a woman of 80 years or more in good health. Sequencing input: blood. The CDR3 bases are TGTGCCAGCAGTTCGGCTAGCGGGGGGGAGACCCAGTACTTC. Protein product: CASSSASGGETQYF.